This TCR beta chain was obtained from a study of cytomegalovirus exposure and HLA in healthy donors. Points from the study as a whole: Some highly shared sequence variants likely arose as a pipeline artifact. Investigators reported more than 150 TCR beta chains as tied to cytomegalovirus. Upon later analysis, TCR association rates were observed to vary by HLA locus, being highest for DRB1 and lowest for HLA-C.

Remarks on this clone: What it recognizes is unknown.

Primers included in the PCR were 60 Vbeta and 13 Jbeta primers. TCRdb's copy holds only in-frame clones and misses some; the assay was immunoSEQ multiplex PCR. This repertoire comprises just over 80,000 clones; its ten largest clones make up about 1.1%. Trimming left V 4 bases short and J 9 bases short, with 10 bases between. CDR3 length: 13 amino acids. Germline V gives CDR1 SNHLY, CDR2 FYNNEI. The J gene is TRBJ1-6, the V gene TRBV2; TRBD1 might be the D (5 bases). The origin of this receptor is a woman in her thirties in good health and CMV-seronegative. Sequenced: PBMCs. The DNA for the CDR3 is TGTGCCAGCAGTGCGAATGGGGCTTCACCCCTCCACTTT. Protein sequence: CASSANGASPLHF.